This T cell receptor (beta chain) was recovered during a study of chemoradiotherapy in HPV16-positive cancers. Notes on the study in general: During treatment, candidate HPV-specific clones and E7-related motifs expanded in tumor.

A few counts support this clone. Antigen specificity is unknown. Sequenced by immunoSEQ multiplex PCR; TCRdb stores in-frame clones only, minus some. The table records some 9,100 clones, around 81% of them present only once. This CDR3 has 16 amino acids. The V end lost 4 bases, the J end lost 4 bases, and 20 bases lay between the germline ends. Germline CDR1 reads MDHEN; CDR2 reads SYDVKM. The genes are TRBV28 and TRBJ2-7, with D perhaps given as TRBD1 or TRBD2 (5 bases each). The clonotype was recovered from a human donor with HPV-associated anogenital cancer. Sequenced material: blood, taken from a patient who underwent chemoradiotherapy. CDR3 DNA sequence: TGTGCCAGCAGTTCGATGGGCAGGGAGACATTTTACGAGCAGTACTTC. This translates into CASSSMGRETFYEQYF.